The 20 T cell receptor beta chains presented below share a single source sample, sequenced in a study of T-cell reconstitution after alpha-beta-depleted transplantation in children. Unique molecular identifiers featured in how the TCRbeta library was prepared. One entry per CDR3 protein, called by TCRdb with MiXCR from the PCR reads. The sample has 500,000 to 650,000 distinct CDR3 sequences, more than 9.5% seen once; the top ten hold approximately 15%. The specimen comprised PBMCs, mostly from graft donor cells, sampled 180 days after TCRalphabeta/CD19-depleted stem cell transplant. All receptors come from a female patient aged 2-9 years who had a stem cell transplant for aplastic anemia, so the T cells may come from the graft donor.

The rearrangement joins TRBV27 to TRBJ1-1, with 10 bases matching TRBD1. CDR1 is MNHEY and CDR2 is SMNVEV in the germline V gene (reference sequence). The CDR3 sequence is 17 residues long. The ends lost 7 bases at V and 0 bases at J; junction bases unmatched: 11. The CDR3 region has the DNA TGTGCCAGCACCCCTCTAGGGACAGGGGCCGTGAACACTGAAGCTTTCTTT. Translation: CASTPLGTGAVNTEAFF.

This clonotype was counted only a few times. In nucleotides, the CDR3 is TGTGCCAGCAGTGACCCGGGCCCTTACAATGAGCAGTTCTTC. It yields the protein CASSDPGPYNEQFF. The V and J genes are TRBV6-1 and TRBJ2-1; D remains ambiguous. This CDR3 has 14 amino acids. V was trimmed by 3 bases and J by 4 bases, leaving 10 bases between them. Looked up from germline, CDR1 is MNHNS and CDR2 is SASEGT.

The CDR3 here is CASSSDGGGGNEQFF. The CDR3 region has the DNA TGTGCCAGCAGTTCTGACGGGGGGGGAGGCAATGAGCAGTTCTTC. The chain carries TRBV12-3 or TRBV12-4 and TRBJ2-1, with 8 bases matching TRBD2. This CDR3 has 15 amino acids. V lost 4 bases to trimming and J lost 6 bases; unmatched junction nucleotides: 8.

The chain has TRBV27 and TRBJ2-1; TRBD2 matches at 9 bases. The CDR3 runs to 17 residues. CDR1 is MNHEY and CDR2 is SMNVEV in the germline V gene (reference sequence). The J segment lost 7 bases and the V segment lost 5 bases, leaving 15 bases of the junction unmatched. The CDR3 loop is CASSPPFGSGRGNEQFF. CDR3 bases: TGTGCCAGCAGTCCCCCTTTTGGTAGCGGGAGAGGGAATGAGCAGTTCTTC.

This clonotype has more than one count but fewer than ten. The chain has TRBV12-3 or TRBV12-4 and TRBJ2-1, with TRBD2 as a possible D gene (5 bases). Trimming removed 5 bases at V and 7 bases at J, with 21 bases between. This CDR3 is built from 16 residues. The CDR3 spells CASSLIKRLRGNEQFF. CDR3 nucleotides: TGTGCCAGCAGTCTTATCAAGCGGCTCCGGGGTAATGAGCAGTTCTTC.

This clonotype was counted only a few times. The rearrangement uses TRBV27 and TRBJ2-2, with TRBD2 matching 14 bases. Per germline, CDR1 MNHEY and CDR2 SMNVEV (reference sequence). V dropped 5 bases and J dropped 5; count of bases not matched to a gene: 4. The CDR3 covers 16 residues. CDR3 DNA: TGTGCCAGCAGTGCCCGACTAGCGGGAGGGACCGGGGAGCTGTTTTTT. Its translation is CASSARLAGGTGELFF.

At least ten counts were recorded for this clonotype. The rearrangement uses TRBV6-2 or TRBV6-3 and TRBJ1-1; the match to TRBD1 covers 9 bases. Germline V lookup: CDR1 MNHEY, CDR2 SVGEGT. The CDR3 runs 15 residues. V shed 10 bases, J shed 5 bases, and the junction held 14 bases outside the gene matches. The CDR3 reads CATIKQGAAGTEAFF. CDR3 sequence (DNA): TGTGCCACCATAAAACAGGGGGCTGCGGGGACTGAAGCTTTCTTT.

The chain carries TRBV27 and TRBJ2-1; TRBD2 agrees at 7 bases. CDR3 length: 17 residues. Germline-derived CDR1 and CDR2 are MNHEY and SMNVEV (reference sequence). The trim removed 3 bases at V and 0 bases at J, leaving 8 bases unmatched. CDR3 in amino acids: CASSFGLGGGSYNEQFF. DNA for the CDR3: TGTGCCAGCAGTTTTGGACTGGGGGGGGGCTCCTACAATGAGCAGTTCTTC.

The V and J genes are TRBV11-1 and TRBJ2-7; 15 bases are a match to TRBD2. The germline V gene encodes CDR1 SGHAT and CDR2 FQDESV (reference sequence). Trimming at V came to 6 bases and at J to 0 bases, leaving 12 bases not matched to a gene. The CDR3 sequence is 19 residues long. CDR3 residues: CASSKTGTSGRLGSYEQYV. For the CDR3, the DNA is TGTGCCAGCAGTAAAACCGGGACTAGCGGGAGGTTAGGCTCCTACGAGCAGTACGTC.

This chain joins TRBV19 and TRBJ2-3, with D tentatively TRBD1 or TRBD2 (5 bases each). CDR3 length: 16 amino acids. Trimming stripped 3 bases from V and 2 bases from J, with 15 bases between. Looked up from germline, CDR1 is LNHDA and CDR2 is SQIVND (reference sequence). The chain's CDR3 is CASSISKGPITDTQYF. CDR3 coding DNA: TGTGCCAGTAGTATCTCCAAGGGACCCATCACAGATACGCAGTATTTT. Supplemented by reference TRBV19 and TRBJ2-3, the full variable domain reads DGGITQSPKYLFRKEGQNVTLSCEQNLNHDAMYWYRQDPGQGLRLIYYSQIVNDFQKGDIAEGYSVSREKKESFPLTVTSAQKNPTAFYLCASSISKGPITDTQYFGPGTRLTVL.

This clonotype turned up a few times. The J gene is TRBJ2-7, the V gene TRBV7-2; 10 bases agree with TRBD2. The V segment lost 4 bases and the J segment 5 bases; nucleotides outside the gene matches: 8. Germline V CDR1 and CDR2: SGHTA, FQGNSA. This CDR3 has 15 amino acids. This CDR3 is CASSSLSGRANEQYF. In DNA, the CDR3 is TGTGCCAGCAGCTCCTTAAGCGGGAGGGCCAACGAGCAGTACTTC.

The genes are TRBV12-3 or TRBV12-4 and TRBJ2-7, with TRBD2 as a possible D gene (6 bases). The CDR3 is 17 amino acids. The V and J ends lost 3 bases and 0 bases respectively, with 18 bases between them. In nucleotides, the CDR3 is TGTGCCAGCAGTTTCGGGGGTGGACACAGGAGCTCCTACGAGCAGTACGTC. Its translation: CASSFGGGHRSSYEQYV.

CDR3 nucleotides: TGTGCCAGCACCCCAGGAGGGCAAGAGACCCAGTACTTC. Amino acid sequence: CASTPGGQETQYF. The J gene is TRBJ2-5, the V gene TRBV12-3 or TRBV12-4, with a possible D match to TRBD2 (6 bases). Trimming removed 7 bases from V and 2 bases from J, with 11 bases in between. This CDR3 region has 13 residues.

The genes are TRBV2 and TRBJ1-1, with D hard to call. Deletions cut 8 bases from V and 1 base from J, with 20 bases between. Germline CDR1 is SNHLY and CDR2 is FYNNEI. This CDR3 is 16 amino acids long. CDR3 in DNA: TGTGCCAGCCGTTATCCCCTCACCAGGCCGAACACTGAAGCTTTCTTT. Amino acids: CASRYPLTRPNTEAFF.

The genes are TRBV12-3 or TRBV12-4 and TRBJ1-1; TRBD1 agrees at 7 bases. This CDR3 comprises 13 residues. V was clipped by 6 bases and J by 4 bases; unmatched bases: 5. CDR3 in amino acids: CASRPGTATEAFF. The CDR3 nucleotides are TGTGCCAGCAGGCCCGGGACAGCCACTGAAGCTTTCTTT.

The rearrangement joins TRBV28 to TRBJ1-1; D is undetermined. This CDR3 region has 13 residues. Germline-derived CDR1 and CDR2 are MDHEN and SYDVKM. V was trimmed by 6 bases and J by 1 base, leaving 9 bases between them. DNA for the CDR3: TGTGCCAGCAGGTACACAGCGAACACTGAAGCTTTCTTT. Residues: CASRYTANTEAFF.

This rearrangement joins TRBV7-2 to TRBJ2-7; 7 bases match TRBD1. This CDR3 region has 14 residues. Germline CDR1 is SGHTA and CDR2 is FQGNSA. Trimming took 5 bases from V and 3 from J; bases not matched to a gene: 7. The chain's CDR3 is CASSRQNRGYEQYF. The CDR3 coding sequence is TGTGCCAGCAGCCGCCAGAACAGGGGCTACGAGCAGTACTTC.

This clonotype turned up a few times. This chain connects TRBV5-1 to TRBJ2-7, with a tentative D call TRBD2 (5 bases). The CDR3 sequence is 14 residues long. Between the trimmed V and J ends, which lost 2 bases and 6 bases, there was a span of 15 bases. Germline loops: CDR1 SGHRS, CDR2 YFSETQ. As DNA, the CDR3 is TGCGCCAGCAGCTTCTCTCTAGTAGGGAGCGAGCAGTACTTC. This translates into CASSFSLVGSEQYF.

The sample holds many counts of this clonotype. The V call is TRBV10-2, the J call TRBJ2-7, with TRBD1 matching 8 bases. Germline CDR1 and CDR2: WSHSY and SAAADI. This CDR3 has 15 residues. With 3 bases clipped from V and 0 bases from J, the junction kept 4 bases outside the gene matches. In nucleotides, the CDR3 is TGCGCCAGCAGTGAAACCGGGACAGGCTCCTACGAGCAGTACTTC. Amino acids: CASSETGTGSYEQYF.

The genes are TRBV6-1 and TRBJ1-2, with 9 bases that match TRBD1. The CDR3 covers 16 residues. Germline CDR1 MNHNS, CDR2 SASEGT. After removal of 3 bases from V and 6 bases from J, the junction contained 11 bases not matched to a gene. For the CDR3, the DNA is TGTGCCAGCAGTGACTTAACAGGGGGCCGAATTAATGGCTACACCTTC. Residues: CASSDLTGGRINGYTF.